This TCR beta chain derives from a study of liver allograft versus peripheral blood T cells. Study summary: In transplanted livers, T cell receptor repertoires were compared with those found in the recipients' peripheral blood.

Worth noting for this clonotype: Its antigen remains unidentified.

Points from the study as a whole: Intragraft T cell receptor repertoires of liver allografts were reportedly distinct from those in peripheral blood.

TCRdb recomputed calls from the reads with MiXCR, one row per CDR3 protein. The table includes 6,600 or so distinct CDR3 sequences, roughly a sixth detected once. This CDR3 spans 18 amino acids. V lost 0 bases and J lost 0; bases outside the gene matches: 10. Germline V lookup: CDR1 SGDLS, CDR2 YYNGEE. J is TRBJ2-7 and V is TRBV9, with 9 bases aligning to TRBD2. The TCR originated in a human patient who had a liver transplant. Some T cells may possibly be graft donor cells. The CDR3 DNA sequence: TGTGCCAGCAGCGTAGCAACTAGCGGGCCGGGGGTCTCCTACGAGCAGTACTTC. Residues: CASSVATSGPGVSYEQYF.